These 20 T cell receptor beta chains originate from one sample sequenced in a study of shared clonotypes between healthy human individuals. Using immunoSEQ multiplex PCR, the repertoire was profiled, and TCRdb retains in-frame clones only, with some absent. The sample consists of 2,500,000 or so clones, roughly 90% of them appearing once. The source material was naive CD4+ T cells from PBMCs. The subset denotes: CD45RA+ positively selected. These receptors were collected from a man between 18 and 35 years old in good health. Some clones in this sample may be carry-over from other donors' samples.

The gene calls are TRBV7-8 and TRBJ1-3, with D possibly matching TRBD1 (6 bases). Germline lookup yields CDR1 SGHVS and CDR2 FQNEAQ. This CDR3 comprises 15 residues. The V end lost 5 bases, the J end lost 2 bases, and 13 bases lay between the germline ends. DNA for the CDR3: TGTGCCAGCAGCCTTACGGACAGTGCTGGAAACACCATATATTTT. Residues: CASSLTDSAGNTIYF.

Concerning this clone itself: The identical CDR3 is also encoded by other nucleotide sequences in the sample. This chain uses TRBV19 with TRBJ2-1, with 9 bases that match TRBD2. Germline-derived CDR1 and CDR2 are LNHDA and SQIVND (reference sequence). Trimming cost V 5 bases and J 4 bases; bases outside gene matches: 3. There are 14 residues in the CDR3. The DNA for the CDR3 is TGTGCCAGTAGTGGGCTAGCGGGGTACAATGAGCAGTTCTTC. This translates into CASSGLAGYNEQFF.

The rearrangement joins TRBV15 to TRBJ2-1; 11 bases fit TRBD2. The CDR3 is 18 residues long. The V and J ends lost 0 bases and 6 bases, in that order; junction bases with no gene match: 10. In germline, CDR1 is LNHNV, CDR2 YYDKDF (reference sequence). The CDR3 bases are TGTGCCACCAGCAGAGATCCGGGTAGCGGGAGGGGCCTCAATGAGCAGTTCTTC. Amino acids: CATSRDPGSGRGLNEQFF.

The rearrangement links TRBV11-2 to TRBJ2-3; D tentatively fits TRBD1 or TRBD2 (6 bases each). Between the trimmed V and J ends, which lost 1 base and 4 bases, there was a span of 12 bases. CDR3 length: 15 amino acids. Germline V lookup: CDR1 SGHAT, CDR2 FQNNGV. The CDR3, as DNA: TGTGCCAGCAGCTTAGTGGGGGGCCGCTCAGATACGCAGTATTTT. Translated: CASSLVGGRSDTQYF.

The chain recombines TRBV2 with TRBJ1-5, with 8 bases fitting TRBD1. Germline V lookup: CDR1 SNHLY, CDR2 FYNNEI. V dropped 7 bases and J dropped 3; count of bases not matched to a gene: 8. There are 15 residues in the CDR3. The CDR3 loop is CASTTRGQVNQPQHF. As DNA, the CDR3 is TGTGCCAGCACCACTCGGGGACAGGTCAATCAGCCCCAGCATTTT.

V and J are TRBV6-6 and TRBJ1-6; D perhaps matches TRBD1 (5 bases). The CDR3 is 12 residues long. Trimming cost V 5 bases and J 9 bases, with 8 bases left between them. CDR1 and CDR2 (germline): MNHNY, SVGAGI (reference sequence). The CDR3 nucleotides are TGTGCCAGCAGTAAAGGGACTTCACCCCTCCACTTT. Translation: CASSKGTSPLHF.

V gene TRBV11-2 combines with J gene TRBJ2-2; unclear D gene. Germline CDR1 SGHAT, CDR2 FQNNGV. Trimming left V 1 base short and J 0 bases short, with 6 bases between. The CDR3 is 15 amino acids. CDR3 nucleotides: TGTGCCAGCAGCTTAGTCCCTACGAACACCGGGGAGCTGTTTTTT. Its protein product is CASSLVPTNTGELFF.

With respect to this clone: Other DNA sequences of this sample code for an identical CDR3. This chain connects TRBV6-5 to TRBJ1-2, with a possible D match to TRBD1 (5 bases). CDR3 length equals 12 residues. Trimming shortened V by 8 bases and J by 4 bases, and 11 bases separated the two germline ends. CDR1 and CDR2 from the germline V gene are MNHEY and SVGAGI. The chain's CDR3 is CASCQGGYGYTF. CDR3 nucleotide sequence: TGTGCCAGCTGCCAGGGAGGCTATGGCTACACCTTC.

This chain connects TRBV7-9 to TRBJ1-2, with D maybe TRBD1 (6 bases). Germline values: CDR1 SEHNR, CDR2 FQNEAQ (reference sequence). CDR3 size: 14 residues. With 7 bases removed from V and 4 bases from J, the gap between germline ends came to 16 bases. CDR3 nucleotide sequence: TGTGCCAGCACGTTGCTGGGGGGCGGCTATGGCTACACCTTC. It codes for CASTLLGGGYGYTF.

This chain connects TRBV5-1 to TRBJ2-1, with no clear D. V was shortened by 7 bases and J by 6 bases, with 14 bases between the two germline ends. CDR1 SGHRS and CDR2 YFSETQ come from the germline V gene. The CDR3 covers 13 residues. The CDR3: CASGLQSVNEQFF. CDR3 coding DNA: TGCGCCAGCGGTCTACAATCCGTCAATGAGCAGTTCTTC.

This chain joins TRBV7-3 and TRBJ2-3, with a tentative D call TRBD2 (5 bases). Trimming stripped 5 bases from V and 2 bases from J, with 14 bases between. This CDR3 is 15 amino acids long. Germline CDR1 reads SGHTA; CDR2 reads FQGTGA. In DNA form, the CDR3 reads TGTGCCAGCAGCCGTGACCCGGGATTCACAGATACGCAGTATTTT. Its protein is CASSRDPGFTDTQYF.

The chain uses TRBV5-1 and TRBJ2-1, with no clear D. The V end lost 0 bases, the J end lost 6 bases, and 7 bases lay between the germline ends. This CDR3 region has 13 residues. CDR1 SGHRS and CDR2 YFSETQ come from the germline V gene. The CDR3 bases are TGCGCCAGCAGCTTGGCCGAGATCAATGAGCAGTTCTTC. As protein: CASSLAEINEQFF.

The genes are TRBV2 and TRBJ2-1; tentative D call: TRBD1 (7 bases). This CDR3 has 15 residues. The germline gives CDR1 SNHLY, CDR2 FYNNEI. The V and J ends lost 6 bases and 2 bases respectively, with 14 bases between them. The CDR3 reads CASRGTRGAYNEQFF. Here the CDR3 DNA reads TGTGCCAGCAGGGGTACCAGGGGGGCCTACAATGAGCAGTTCTTC.

The rearrangement joins TRBV9 to TRBJ2-3, with a weak D call TRBD2 (5 bases). The V gene lost 0 bases and the J gene lost 0 bases, with 17 bases spanning the gap. Germline CDR1 reads SGDLS; CDR2 reads YYNGEE. The CDR3 consists of 18 residues. CDR3 loop: CASSVVPSPAGSTDTQYF. The CDR3 DNA reads as TGTGCCAGCAGCGTAGTCCCTTCCCCGGCGGGCAGCACAGATACGCAGTATTTT.

This clone has just a few counts. This chain uses TRBV7-9 with TRBJ1-1; no reliable D call. CDR1 is SEHNR and CDR2 is FQNEAQ in the germline V gene (reference sequence). This CDR3 contains 15 residues. V was cut by 5 bases and J by 1 base, with 14 bases left in between. For the CDR3, the DNA is TGTGCCAGCAGCCCCTGGAGGATGAGGAACACTGAAGCTTTCTTT. It yields the protein CASSPWRMRNTEAFF.

As concerns this clone: The germline gene is not matched at one end of the junction; a read error may be the cause. The chain has TRBV30 and TRBJ2-1, with D perhaps matching TRBD1 or TRBD2 (5 bases each). The germline V gene has CDR1 GTSNPN and CDR2 SVGIG (reference sequence). The CDR3 has 11 residues. Written as DNA, the CDR3 is TGTGCCTGGAGGACCCCGGGGCTTTGGGTCTTC. It yields the protein CAWRTPGLWVF.

The chain links TRBV7-2 to TRBJ2-5; D is unresolved. Germline V gene data show CDR1 as SGHTA and CDR2 as FQGNSA. The CDR3 is 14 amino acids. Trimming cost V 5 bases and J 5 bases, with 15 bases left between them. CDR3 sequence reads: CASSRGTLPETQYF. DNA for the CDR3: TGTGCCAGCAGCCGAGGAACACTGCCGGAGACCCAGTACTTC.

The rearrangement links TRBV6-5 to TRBJ1-6; 9 bases line up with TRBD1. Per germline, CDR1 MNHEY and CDR2 SVGAGI. This CDR3 spans 14 amino acids. Trimming at V came to 6 bases and at J to 10 bases, leaving 7 bases not matched to a gene. Here the CDR3 reads CASSLGQGGSPLHF. The DNA of the CDR3 is TGTGCCAGCAGCCTGGGACAGGGCGGCTCACCCCTCCACTTT.

CDR3 coding DNA: TGCAGCGTTGAAGTCGGAGGCCGTGGAGATACGCAGTATTTT. It codes for CSVEVGGRGDTQYF. The chain couples TRBV29-1 to TRBJ2-3, with D possibly matching TRBD2 (5 bases). Trimming shortened V by 1 base and J by 5 bases, and 13 bases separated the two germline ends. The CDR3 has 14 residues. CDR1 is SQVTM and CDR2 is ANQGSEA in the germline V gene.

The chain carries TRBV27 and TRBJ1-5; D call uncertain. The germline gives CDR1 MNHEY, CDR2 SMNVEV (reference sequence). With 5 bases removed from V and 3 bases from J, the gap between germline ends came to 20 bases. The CDR3 has 17 residues. As DNA, the CDR3 is TGTGCCAGCAGTCCGTACCAGGAGCAGGTCTTCAATCAGCCCCAGCATTTT. This gives the protein CASSPYQEQVFNQPQHF.